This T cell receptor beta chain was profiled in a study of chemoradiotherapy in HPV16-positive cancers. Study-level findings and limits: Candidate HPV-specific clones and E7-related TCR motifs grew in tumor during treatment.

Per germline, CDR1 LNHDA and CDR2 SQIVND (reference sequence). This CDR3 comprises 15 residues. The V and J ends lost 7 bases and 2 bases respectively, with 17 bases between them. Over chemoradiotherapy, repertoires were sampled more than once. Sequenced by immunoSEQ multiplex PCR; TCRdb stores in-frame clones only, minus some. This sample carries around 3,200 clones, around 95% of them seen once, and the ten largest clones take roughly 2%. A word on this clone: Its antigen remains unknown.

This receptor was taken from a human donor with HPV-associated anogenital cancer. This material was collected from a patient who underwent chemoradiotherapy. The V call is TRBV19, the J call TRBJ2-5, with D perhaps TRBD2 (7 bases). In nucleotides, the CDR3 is TGTGCCAGTAATCCTCAAGGGAGGGGGCAAGAGACCCAGTACTTC. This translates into CASNPQGRGQETQYF.